These T cell receptor beta chains were read from a single sample in a study of blood T cell repertoires in COVID-19. The table came from immunoSEQ multiplex PCR; TCRdb's copy has only in-frame clones and leaves some out. Seen here are fewer than 400,000 clones, roughly 88% observed once, and the top ten hold roughly 2%. Sequencing used PBMCs or T cells enriched from blood (not recorded which). All receptors come from a man younger than 45 who had recovered from COVID-19. Each CDR3 is given with its conserved first and last residue. A D gene is named only where the DNA matches it firmly.

j_gene,d_gene,v_gene,CDR3aa
TRBJ1-1,TRBD1,TRBV7-2,CASSSRRQGYSEANTEAFF
TRBJ1-4,NA,TRBV12-3/TRBV12-4,CASSSTRSGGLFF
TRBJ2-2,TRBD2,TRBV5-4,CASSSWTSANTGELFF
TRBJ1-1,NA,TRBV14,CASSLVQSNTEAFF
TRBJ1-2,TRBD1,TRBV2,CASSEERGQVYGYTF
TRBJ2-7,NA,TRBV20-1,CSPQQGNEQYF
TRBJ1-4,NA,TRBV14,CASSQDYSRKLFF
TRBJ1-2,NA,TRBV30,CAWSVQGTGDGYTF
TRBJ1-1,NA,TRBV6-4,CASSLSMNTEAFF
TRBJ2-1,TRBD2,TRBV7-8,CASSQAGGPLHEQFF
TRBJ1-4,NA,TRBV6-5,CASRRYREEKLFF
TRBJ2-3,NA,TRBV5-1,CASSEAGGDTQYF
TRBJ1-1,TRBD1,TRBV7-9,CASSLAGTGGLGAFF
TRBJ1-1,TRBD1,TRBV12-3/TRBV12-4,CASSRGRGAFF
TRBJ2-7,NA,TRBV18,CASSPPRVNEQYF
TRBJ2-2,TRBD2,TRBV10-3,CAINSGGATGELFF
TRBJ2-1,NA,TRBV5-4,CASSLPGTPTNEQFF
TRBJ2-1,TRBD1,TRBV19,CASRDRGLNEQFF
TRBJ2-7,NA,TRBV7-2,CASSFGGREQYF
TRBJ1-4,NA,TRBV12-5,CASGFRGTEKLFF
TRBJ1-2,NA,TRBV7-2,CASSLQGIGNGYTF
TRBJ1-2,NA,TRBV2,CASRGHHSNYGYTF
TRBJ1-2,TRBD1,TRBV27,CASGEDRGQYGYTF
TRBJ1-2,NA,TRBV5-1,CASSLGRTDGYTF
TRBJ2-5,TRBD1,TRBV18,CASSPLGTGGAETQYF
TRBJ1-1,TRBD1,TRBV5-1,CASSFGQGVSRTEAFF
TRBJ2-1,TRBD1,TRBV6-5,CASSYGQDEQFF
TRBJ2-3,NA,TRBV9,CASSVLGDTDTQYF
TRBJ1-1,NA,TRBV30,CAWRRLNTEAFF
TRBJ2-3,TRBD1,TRBV5-1,CASSLAWDSGTDTQYF
TRBJ2-1,TRBD1,TRBV11-3,CASSLETTGDTYNEQFF
TRBJ2-1,TRBD2,TRBV4-1,CASTRVWAGGSYNEQFF
TRBJ1-6,NA,TRBV29-1,CSVRRTDNSPLHF
TRBJ1-5,NA,TRBV23-1,CASSQSGQNRNQPQHF
TRBJ2-5,NA,TRBV6-5,CASSYSSGQETQYF
TRBJ2-1,NA,TRBV11-2,CASSRGTENEQFF
TRBJ2-1,TRBD2,TRBV10-3,CAISRPVTGGPNEQFF
TRBJ1-1,NA,TRBV29-1,CSVYGQKNTEAFF
TRBJ1-3,NA,TRBV5-1,CASSLRSGGNTIYF
TRBJ1-5,NA,TRBV6-1,CASSEGQISNQPQHF
TRBJ1-4,NA,TRBV24-1,CATSDSSATSNEKLFF
TRBJ1-4,NA,TRBV18,CASSPQAHTNEKLFF
TRBJ2-7,TRBD2,TRBV2,CASRGREFSYEQYF
TRBJ1-3,NA,TRBV24-1,CATSAKTGGSGNTIYF
TRBJ2-2,NA,TRBV19,CASSAFPSGDPGELFF